The rows below give T cell receptor beta chains drawn from one sample of a study of T cell changes during pregnancy in multiple sclerosis. Some clones are missing from TCRdb's copy, which holds only in-frame ones; the method was immunoSEQ multiplex PCR. The sample has about 76,000 clones, around nine tenths seen once. The sample consisted of peripheral blood, taken in the first trimester of pregnancy. The receptors were gathered from a female donor in good health, enrolled as a control in a pregnancy study. CDR3s include the opening cysteine and the closing phenylalanine or tryptophan. Fields, in order: CDR3 protein, CDR3 DNA, D gene, clone size, V gene, J gene. A D gene is named only where the DNA matches it firmly. Only part of the rows carry a size: once, few, many, or a class if the clone is expanded.

CDR3aa: CSVSIYPSGRLLTDTQYF; CDR3nt: TGCAGCGTCTCTATATACCCTAGCGGGAGGTTGCTCACAGATACGCAGTATTTT; d_gene: TRBD2; abundance: .; v_gene: TRBV29-1; j_gene: TRBJ2-3
CDR3aa: CASSARLAGSQETQYF; CDR3nt: TGTGCCAGCAGCGCCAGACTAGCGGGAAGTCAAGAGACCCAGTACTTC; d_gene: TRBD2; abundance: .; v_gene: TRBV4-2; j_gene: TRBJ2-5
CDR3aa: CASSFVQGAGETQYF; CDR3nt: TGCGCCAGCAGCTTCGTCCAGGGGGCAGGAGAGACCCAGTACTTC; d_gene: TRBD1; abundance: .; v_gene: TRBV5-1; j_gene: TRBJ2-5
CDR3aa: CASSSTGTGTVNIQYF; CDR3nt: TGTGCCAGCAGCTCTACCGGGACAGGGACAGTGAACATTCAGTACTTC; d_gene: TRBD1; abundance: .; v_gene: TRBV7-9; j_gene: TRBJ2-4
CDR3aa: CASSTGLAASYEQYF; CDR3nt: TGTGCCAGCAGCACCGGACTAGCGGCTTCCTACGAGCAGTACTTC; d_gene: TRBD2; abundance: .; v_gene: TRBV7-2; j_gene: TRBJ2-7
CDR3aa: CSVDPSGLSTDTQYF; CDR3nt: TGCAGCGTTGATCCCAGCGGGCTTAGCACAGATACGCAGTATTTT; d_gene: .; abundance: .; v_gene: TRBV29-1; j_gene: TRBJ2-3
CDR3aa: CASGARLGEKLFF; CDR3nt: TGTGCCAGCGGGGCGCGGCTGGGGGAAAAACTGTTTTTT; d_gene: .; abundance: .; v_gene: TRBV2; j_gene: TRBJ1-4
CDR3aa: CASSPRAVSSTDTQYF; CDR3nt: TGTGCCAGCTCACCACGCGCGGTATCTAGCACAGATACGCAGTATTTT; d_gene: .; abundance: .; v_gene: TRBV18; j_gene: TRBJ2-3
CDR3aa: CASRGLRGPRAKNIQYF; CDR3nt: TGTGCCAGCAGGGGATTGCGGGGCCCTCGAGCCAAAAACATTCAGTACTTC; d_gene: .; abundance: .; v_gene: TRBV28; j_gene: TRBJ2-4
CDR3aa: CASSHKTPGQGAPPSQETQYF; CDR3nt: TGCGCCAGCAGCCACAAAACTCCGGGACAGGGGGCGCCCCCCTCCCAAGAGACCCAGTACTTC; d_gene: TRBD1; abundance: .; v_gene: TRBV4-1; j_gene: TRBJ2-5
CDR3aa: CASSLTVTGELFF; CDR3nt: TGTGCCAGCAGCTTGACTGTCACCGGGGAGCTGTTTTTT; d_gene: .; abundance: .; v_gene: TRBV5-5; j_gene: TRBJ2-2
CDR3aa: CASSWRGAYNEQFF; CDR3nt: TGTGCCAGCAGCTGGCGTGGGGCTTACAATGAGCAGTTCTTC; d_gene: .; abundance: .; v_gene: TRBV14; j_gene: TRBJ2-1
CDR3aa: CASSFDRGLDTQYF; CDR3nt: TGTGCCAGCAGCTTCGACAGGGGGCTCGATACGCAGTATTTT; d_gene: TRBD1; abundance: .; v_gene: TRBV5-4; j_gene: TRBJ2-3
CDR3aa: CASSQARKARDRATDTQYF; CDR3nt: TGCGCCAGCAGCCAAGCCCGGAAAGCCCGGGACAGGGCCACAGATACGCAGTATTTT; d_gene: TRBD1; abundance: .; v_gene: TRBV4-1; j_gene: TRBJ2-3
CDR3aa: CASSVGPGGLADYEQYF; CDR3nt: TGTGCCAGCAGCGTAGGTCCTGGGGGACTAGCGGATTACGAGCAGTACTTC; d_gene: TRBD2; abundance: .; v_gene: TRBV9; j_gene: TRBJ2-7
CDR3aa: CASSERGLAAHNEQFF; CDR3nt: TGTGCCAGCAGTGAAAGGGGACTAGCGGCTCACAATGAGCAGTTCTTC; d_gene: TRBD2; abundance: .; v_gene: TRBV2; j_gene: TRBJ2-1
CDR3aa: CASRQRQVSYEQYF; CDR3nt: TGTGCCAGCAGACAAAGACAGGTCTCCTACGAGCAGTACTTC; d_gene: .; abundance: .; v_gene: TRBV28; j_gene: TRBJ2-7
CDR3aa: CASSIDRTGSSGDTQYF; CDR3nt: TGTGCCAGTAGTATAGACCGGACAGGATCTTCAGGAGATACGCAGTATTTT; d_gene: TRBD1; abundance: .; v_gene: TRBV19; j_gene: TRBJ2-3
CDR3aa: CASGLGEGLRETQYF; CDR3nt: TGTGCTAGTGGTTTGGGGGAGGGCCTACGAGAGACCCAGTACTTC; d_gene: TRBD2; abundance: once; v_gene: TRBV12-5; j_gene: TRBJ2-5
CDR3aa: CASSLGTSANYNEQFF; CDR3nt: TGCGCCAGCAGCTTGGGGACTAGCGCCAATTACAATGAGCAGTTCTTC; d_gene: TRBD2; abundance: few; v_gene: TRBV5-1; j_gene: TRBJ2-1
CDR3aa: CASNGRTSSYNEQFF; CDR3nt: TGTGCCAGCAACGGGAGGACGAGCTCCTACAATGAGCAGTTCTTC; d_gene: TRBD2; abundance: .; v_gene: TRBV6-6; j_gene: TRBJ2-1
CDR3aa: CASSIDPRADRRETQYF; CDR3nt: TGTGCCAGTAGTATAGATCCCCGTGCAGATCGCCGCGAGACCCAGTACTTC; d_gene: .; abundance: .; v_gene: TRBV19; j_gene: TRBJ2-5
CDR3aa: CASSLGFGGQGETQYF; CDR3nt: TGTGCCAGCAGCTTAGGCTTCGGTGGACAGGGGGAAACCCAGTACTTC; d_gene: TRBD1; abundance: .; v_gene: TRBV7-9; j_gene: TRBJ2-5
CDR3aa: CASSESVAGPKGETQYF; CDR3nt: TGTGCCAGCAGTGAAAGCGTCGCAGGCCCCAAGGGGGAGACCCAGTACTTC; d_gene: .; abundance: .; v_gene: TRBV2; j_gene: TRBJ2-5
CDR3aa: CASSQRKGGDFYNEQFF; CDR3nt: TGTGCCAGCAGCCAACGGAAAGGGGGGGATTTTTACAATGAGCAGTTCTTC; d_gene: .; abundance: .; v_gene: TRBV4-2; j_gene: TRBJ2-1
CDR3aa: CASSPSYSSYEQYF; CDR3nt: TGTGCCAGCAGCCCCTCATACAGCTCCTACGAGCAGTACTTC; d_gene: .; abundance: .; v_gene: TRBV27; j_gene: TRBJ2-7
CDR3aa: CASSDGTSRFF; CDR3nt: TGTGCCAGCTCCGACGGGACTAGCCGGTTCTTC; d_gene: TRBD2; abundance: .; v_gene: TRBV2; j_gene: TRBJ2-1
CDR3aa: CASSLMGTSPYNEQFF; CDR3nt: TGCGCCAGCAGCTTGATGGGGACTAGTCCCTACAATGAGCAGTTCTTC; d_gene: TRBD2; abundance: once; v_gene: TRBV5-1; j_gene: TRBJ2-1
CDR3aa: CASSLGREDGYTF; CDR3nt: TGTGCCAGCAGCTTGGGACGGGAGGATGGCTACACCTTC; d_gene: .; abundance: .; v_gene: TRBV5-6; j_gene: TRBJ1-2
CDR3aa: CASTLLAGRGDTQYF; CDR3nt: TGTGCCAGCACCTTACTGGCGGGGCGGGGAGATACGCAGTATTTT; d_gene: .; abundance: .; v_gene: TRBV11-2; j_gene: TRBJ2-3
CDR3aa: CASSLGQGYNEQFF; CDR3nt: TGTGCCAGCAGCTTAGGACAGGGGTACAATGAGCAGTTCTTC; d_gene: TRBD1; abundance: .; v_gene: TRBV7-9; j_gene: TRBJ2-1
CDR3aa: CASSEARRYGYTF; CDR3nt: TGTGCCAGCAGTGAAGCGCGGCGCTATGGCTACACCTTC; d_gene: .; abundance: .; v_gene: TRBV6-1; j_gene: TRBJ1-2
CDR3aa: CASSLGQGAYEQYF; CDR3nt: TGTGCCAGCAGCTTGGGCCAGGGGGCTTACGAGCAGTACTTC; d_gene: TRBD1; abundance: .; v_gene: TRBV11-2; j_gene: TRBJ2-7
CDR3aa: CASSGSWTGGTEAFF; CDR3nt: TGTGCCAGCAGTGGGAGTTGGACAGGGGGCACTGAAGCTTTCTTT; d_gene: TRBD1; abundance: .; v_gene: TRBV25-1; j_gene: TRBJ1-1
CDR3aa: CASQFNLDRNQPQHF; CDR3nt: TGTGCCAGTCAATTCAATCTGGACAGGAATCAGCCCCAGCATTTT; d_gene: TRBD1; abundance: .; v_gene: TRBV19; j_gene: TRBJ1-5
CDR3aa: CASSQTSGSVSGELFF; CDR3nt: TGTGCCAGCAGCCAAACTAGCGGGAGTGTGTCCGGGGAGCTGTTTTTT; d_gene: TRBD2; abundance: .; v_gene: TRBV9; j_gene: TRBJ2-2
CDR3aa: CASSSPGTASYEQYF; CDR3nt: TGTGCCAGCAGTTCCCCCGGGACAGCCTCCTACGAGCAGTACTTC; d_gene: TRBD1; abundance: .; v_gene: TRBV6-5; j_gene: TRBJ2-7
CDR3aa: CASSYGEGAAFF; CDR3nt: TGTGCCAGCAGTTACGGAGAGGGGGCCGCTTTCTTT; d_gene: TRBD1; abundance: once; v_gene: TRBV6-5; j_gene: TRBJ1-1
CDR3aa: CASKLGTAGELFF; CDR3nt: TGTGCCAGCAAATTAGGGACAGCCGGGGAGCTGTTTTTT; d_gene: TRBD1; abundance: .; v_gene: TRBV6-4; j_gene: TRBJ2-2
CDR3aa: CASSVWLSGTDTQYF; CDR3nt: TGTGCCAGCAGTGTCTGGCTTAGCGGCACAGATACGCAGTATTTT; d_gene: .; abundance: .; v_gene: TRBV2; j_gene: TRBJ2-3
CDR3aa: CASSYGTVGRIF; CDR3nt: TGTGCCAGCAGTTACGGGACAGTGGGGCGGATCTTC; d_gene: TRBD1; abundance: many; v_gene: TRBV6-6; j_gene: TRBJ2-1
CDR3aa: CASSAGQSTANYGYTF; CDR3nt: TGCGCCAGCAGCGCCGGACAGTCAACGGCTAACTATGGCTACACCTTC; d_gene: .; abundance: .; v_gene: TRBV5-1; j_gene: TRBJ1-2
CDR3aa: CASGGQSAAGELFF; CDR3nt: TGTGCCAGCGGCGGACAGTCCGCGGCCGGGGAGCTGTTTTTT; d_gene: .; abundance: .; v_gene: TRBV28; j_gene: TRBJ2-2
CDR3aa: CASSLSGTAQETQYF; CDR3nt: TGCGCCAGCAGCTTGTCCGGGACAGCCCAAGAGACCCAGTACTTC; d_gene: TRBD1; abundance: .; v_gene: TRBV5-1; j_gene: TRBJ2-5
CDR3aa: CASSPRDRYLYEQYF; CDR3nt: TGTGCCAGCAGCCCCCGTGACAGGTACCTCTACGAGCAGTACTTC; d_gene: .; abundance: .; v_gene: TRBV21-1; j_gene: TRBJ2-7
CDR3aa: CASSLGLPTHNEQFF; CDR3nt: TGCGCCAGCAGCTTGGGACTACCCACCCACAATGAGCAGTTCTTC; d_gene: .; abundance: .; v_gene: TRBV5-1; j_gene: TRBJ2-1
CDR3aa: CASSPGGQRNTEAFF; CDR3nt: TGCGCCAGCAGCCCTGGGGGACAGAGGAACACTGAAGCTTTCTTT; d_gene: TRBD1; abundance: .; v_gene: TRBV5-1; j_gene: TRBJ1-1
CDR3aa: CASSDSGRRDIQYF; CDR3nt: TGTGCCAGTAGTGATAGCGGGAGGAGGGACATTCAGTACTTC; d_gene: TRBD2; abundance: .; v_gene: TRBV19; j_gene: TRBJ2-4
CDR3aa: CASSIGGAGANVLTF; CDR3nt: TGTGCCAGCAGCATAGGGGGGGCTGGGGCCAACGTCCTGACTTTC; d_gene: .; abundance: once; v_gene: TRBV28; j_gene: TRBJ2-6
CDR3aa: CASCVAYNEQFF; CDR3nt: TGTGCCAGCTGCGTAGCCTACAATGAGCAGTTCTTC; d_gene: .; abundance: .; v_gene: TRBV18; j_gene: TRBJ2-1
CDR3aa: CASSTPSRTGNTEAFF; CDR3nt: TGTGCCAGTAGTACCCCGAGTCGGACAGGGAACACTGAAGCTTTCTTT; d_gene: TRBD1; abundance: .; v_gene: TRBV19; j_gene: TRBJ1-1
CDR3aa: CASSGDSPNQPQHF; CDR3nt: TGTGCCAGCAGTGGGGACAGCCCGAATCAGCCCCAGCATTTT; d_gene: TRBD1; abundance: .; v_gene: TRBV6-6; j_gene: TRBJ1-5
CDR3aa: CASSLVSGTGTHEQFF; CDR3nt: TGCGCCAGCAGCTTGGTATCCGGGACAGGGACCCATGAGCAGTTCTTC; d_gene: TRBD1; abundance: .; v_gene: TRBV5-1; j_gene: TRBJ2-1
CDR3aa: CASSLGQRGYGYTF; CDR3nt: TGTGCCAGCAGTTTGGGACAGAGGGGCTATGGCTACACCTTC; d_gene: TRBD1; abundance: .; v_gene: TRBV28; j_gene: TRBJ1-2
CDR3aa: CASSLAGGSHEQFF; CDR3nt: TGTGCCAGCAGTTTAGCGGGAGGATCCCATGAGCAGTTCTTC; d_gene: TRBD2; abundance: .; v_gene: TRBV28; j_gene: TRBJ2-1
CDR3aa: CASSSPRVRQGPYEQYF; CDR3nt: TGTGCCAGCAGTTCCCCCCGTGTTCGACAGGGACCCTACGAGCAGTACTTC; d_gene: TRBD1; abundance: .; v_gene: TRBV2; j_gene: TRBJ2-7